The T cell receptor (beta chain) under discussion was sequenced for a study of chemoradiotherapy in HPV16-positive cancers. CDR1 is ENHRY and CDR2 is SYGVKD in the germline V gene. The CDR3 has 18 amino acids. V was trimmed by 0 bases and J by 5 bases, leaving 19 bases between them. Profiling relied on immunoSEQ multiplex PCR, and the TCRdb table lists in-frame clones only, not all of them. The data show approximately 5,900 clones, 60% to 75% seen once. Whole-study results and caveats: Non-HPV-specific T cells did not expand in tumors during treatment, whereas candidate HPV-specific clones and E7-related motifs did.

As for this clone: The antigen remains unidentified.

The clonotype comes from a human donor with HPV-associated anogenital cancer. The J gene is TRBJ1-4, the V gene TRBV10-3; D is uncertain. The sequencing used tumor tissue, collected from a patient who underwent chemoradiotherapy. CDR3 nucleotides: TGTGCCATCAGTGAGTCGACTCTAGTTACTCAAGGGAATGAAAAACTGTTTTTT. This codes for CAISESTLVTQGNEKLFF.